This T cell receptor (beta chain) appears in the sequencing data of a study of T cells after somatic rescue of genetic block. TCRdb's table, derived via immunoSEQ multiplex PCR, lists solely in-frame clones and lacks some. The top ten clones hold approximately 1.3% of a sample with around 100,000 clones, 80% to 95% of them seen once. CDR3 length: 15 amino acids. CDR1 and CDR2 from the germline V gene are SGHAT and FQNNGV. Trimming shortened V by 1 base and J by 4 bases, and 13 bases separated the two germline ends. This clonotype was obtained from a woman aged 18-29 years. This chain links TRBV11-2 with TRBJ2-5; maybe TRBD1 (5 bases). Sequenced input: peripheral blood mononuclear cells (PBMCs). CDR3 region: CASSLGTFRGETQYF. CDR3 nucleotide sequence: TGTGCCAGCAGCTTAGGGACATTCCGCGGAGAGACCCAGTACTTC.